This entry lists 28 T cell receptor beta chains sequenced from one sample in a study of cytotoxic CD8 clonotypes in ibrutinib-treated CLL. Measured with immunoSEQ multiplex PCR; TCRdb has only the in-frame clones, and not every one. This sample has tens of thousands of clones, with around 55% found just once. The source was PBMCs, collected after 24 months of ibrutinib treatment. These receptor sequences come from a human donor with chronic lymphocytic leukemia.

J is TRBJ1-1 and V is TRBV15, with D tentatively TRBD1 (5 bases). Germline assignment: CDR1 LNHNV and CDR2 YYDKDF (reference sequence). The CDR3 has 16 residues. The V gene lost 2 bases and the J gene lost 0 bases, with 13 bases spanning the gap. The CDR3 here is CATSRSTGPMNTEAFF. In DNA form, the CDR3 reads TGTGCCACCAGCAGATCCACGGGACCTATGAACACTGAAGCTTTCTTT.

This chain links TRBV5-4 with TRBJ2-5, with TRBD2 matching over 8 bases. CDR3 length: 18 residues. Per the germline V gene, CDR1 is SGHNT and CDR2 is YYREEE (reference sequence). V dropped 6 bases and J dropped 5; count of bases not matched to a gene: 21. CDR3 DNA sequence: TGTGCCAGCACCCTAAAGGGACGGGAGGGCGGGCGTGTTGAGACCCAGTACTTC. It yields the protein CASTLKGREGGRVETQYF.

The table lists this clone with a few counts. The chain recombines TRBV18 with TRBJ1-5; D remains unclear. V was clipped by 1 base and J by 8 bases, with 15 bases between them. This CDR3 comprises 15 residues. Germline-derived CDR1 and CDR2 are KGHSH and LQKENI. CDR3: CASSPLEVGFEPQHF. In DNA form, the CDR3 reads TGTGCCAGCTCACCACTTGAAGTGGGTTTCGAGCCCCAGCATTTT.

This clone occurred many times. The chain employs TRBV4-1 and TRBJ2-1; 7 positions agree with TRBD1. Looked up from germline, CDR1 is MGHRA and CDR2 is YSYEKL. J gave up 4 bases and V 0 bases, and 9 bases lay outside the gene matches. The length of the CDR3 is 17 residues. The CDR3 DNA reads TGCGCCAGCAGCCAAGAAAGACAGGGCCAGGCGTACAATGAGCAGTTCTTC. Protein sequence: CASSQERQGQAYNEQFF.

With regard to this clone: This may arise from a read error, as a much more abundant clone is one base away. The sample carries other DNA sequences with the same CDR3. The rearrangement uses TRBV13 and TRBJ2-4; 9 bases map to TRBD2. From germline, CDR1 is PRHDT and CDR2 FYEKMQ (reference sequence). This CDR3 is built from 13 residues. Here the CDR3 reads CASSRVREGIQYF. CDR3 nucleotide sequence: TGTGCCAGCAGCCGAGTGCGGGAGGGCATTCAATACTTC.

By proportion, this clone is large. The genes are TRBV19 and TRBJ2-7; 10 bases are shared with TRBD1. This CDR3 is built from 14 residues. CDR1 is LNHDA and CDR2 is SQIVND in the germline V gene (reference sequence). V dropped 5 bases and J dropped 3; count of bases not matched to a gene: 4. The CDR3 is CASSLTGGVYEQYF. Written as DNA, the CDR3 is TGTGCCAGTAGTCTGACAGGGGGCGTCTACGAGCAGTACTTC.

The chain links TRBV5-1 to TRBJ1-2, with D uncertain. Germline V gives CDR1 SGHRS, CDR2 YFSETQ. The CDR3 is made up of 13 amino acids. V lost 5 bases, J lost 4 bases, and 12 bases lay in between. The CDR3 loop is CASSGEAGYGYTF. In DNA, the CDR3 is TGCGCCAGCAGTGGAGAGGCGGGCTATGGCTACACCTTC. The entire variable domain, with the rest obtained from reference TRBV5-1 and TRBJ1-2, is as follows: KAGVTQTPRYLIKTRGQQVTLSCSPISGHRSVSWYQQTPGQGLQFLFEYFSETQRNKGNFPGRFSGRQFSNSRSEMNVSTLELGDSALYLCASSGEAGYGYTFGSGTRLTVV.

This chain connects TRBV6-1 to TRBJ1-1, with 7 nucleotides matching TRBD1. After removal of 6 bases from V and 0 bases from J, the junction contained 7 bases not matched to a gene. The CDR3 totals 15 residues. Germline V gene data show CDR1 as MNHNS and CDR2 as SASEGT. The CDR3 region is CASRGQAAVNTEAFF. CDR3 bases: TGTGCCAGCAGAGGACAGGCCGCTGTGAACACTGAAGCTTTCTTT.

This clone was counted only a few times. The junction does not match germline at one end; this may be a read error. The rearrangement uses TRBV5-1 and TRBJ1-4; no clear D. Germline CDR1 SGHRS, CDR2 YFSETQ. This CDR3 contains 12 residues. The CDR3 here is CASSRRAEKLFF. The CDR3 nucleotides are TGTGCCAGCAGCCGTAGGGCCGAAAAACTGTTTTTT.

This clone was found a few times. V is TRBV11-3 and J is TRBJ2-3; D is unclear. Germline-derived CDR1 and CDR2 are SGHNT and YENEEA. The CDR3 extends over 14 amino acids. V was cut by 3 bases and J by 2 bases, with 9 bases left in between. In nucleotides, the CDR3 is TGTGCCAGCAGCTTCACAGCAAACACAGATACGCAGTATTTT. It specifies CASSFTANTDTQYF. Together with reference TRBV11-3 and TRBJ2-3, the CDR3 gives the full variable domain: EAGVVQSPRYKIIEKKQPVAFWCNPISGHNTLYWYLQNLGQGPELLIRYENEEAVDDSQLPKDRFSAERLKGVDSTLKIQPAELGDSAVYLCASSFTANTDTQYFGPGTRLTVL.

The CDR3 nucleotides are TGTGCCACCAGCAGAGATATGAGGGCAAAGAACACTGAAGCTTTCTTT. Translation gives CATSRDMRAKNTEAFF. This chain links TRBV15 with TRBJ1-1, with unresolved D. V dropped 0 bases and J dropped 1 base, with 12 bases sitting between them. Germline CDR1 and CDR2: LNHNV and YYDKDF (reference sequence). The CDR3 runs to 16 residues.

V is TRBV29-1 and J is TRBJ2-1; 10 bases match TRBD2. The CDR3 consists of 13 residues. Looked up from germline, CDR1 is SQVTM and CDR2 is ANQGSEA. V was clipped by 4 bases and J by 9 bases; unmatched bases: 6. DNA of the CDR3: TGCAGCGTTGGAAGCGGGAGGGCCGGTGAGCAGTTCTTC. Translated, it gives CSVGSGRAGEQFF.

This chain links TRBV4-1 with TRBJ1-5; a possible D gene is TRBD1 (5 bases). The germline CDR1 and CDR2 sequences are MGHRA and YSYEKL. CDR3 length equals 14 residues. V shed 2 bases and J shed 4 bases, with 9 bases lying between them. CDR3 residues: CASSQTPGNQPQHF. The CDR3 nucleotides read TGCGCCAGCAGCCAAACCCCAGGGAATCAGCCCCAGCATTTT.

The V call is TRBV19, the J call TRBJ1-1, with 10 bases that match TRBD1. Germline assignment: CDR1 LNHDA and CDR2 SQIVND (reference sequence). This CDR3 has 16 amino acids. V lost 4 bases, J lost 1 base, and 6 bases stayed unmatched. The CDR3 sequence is CASSKGTGERNTEAFF. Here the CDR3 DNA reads TGTGCCAGTAGTAAGGGGACAGGGGAGCGGAACACTGAAGCTTTCTTT.

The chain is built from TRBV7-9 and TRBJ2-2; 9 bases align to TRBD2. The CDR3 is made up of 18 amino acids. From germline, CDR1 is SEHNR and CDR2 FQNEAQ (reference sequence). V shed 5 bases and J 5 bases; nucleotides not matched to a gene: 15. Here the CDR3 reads CASSPLVVAGERTGELFF. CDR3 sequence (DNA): TGTGCCAGCAGCCCCCTAGTAGTAGCGGGGGAACGGACCGGGGAGCTGTTTTTT. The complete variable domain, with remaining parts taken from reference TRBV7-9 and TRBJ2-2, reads DTGVSQNPRHKITKRGQNVTFRCDPISEHNRLYWYRQTLGQGPEFLTYFQNEAQLEKSRLLSDRFSAERPKGSFSTLEIQRTEQGDSAMYLCASSPLVVAGERTGELFFGEGSRLTVL.

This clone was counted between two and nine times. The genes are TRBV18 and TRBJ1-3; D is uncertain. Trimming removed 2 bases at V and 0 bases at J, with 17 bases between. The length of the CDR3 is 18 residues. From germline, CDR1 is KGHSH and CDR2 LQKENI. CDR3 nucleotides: TGTGCCAGCTCACCATTTACGGCAGGCCAGATCTCTGGAAACACCATATATTTT. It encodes CASSPFTAGQISGNTIYF.

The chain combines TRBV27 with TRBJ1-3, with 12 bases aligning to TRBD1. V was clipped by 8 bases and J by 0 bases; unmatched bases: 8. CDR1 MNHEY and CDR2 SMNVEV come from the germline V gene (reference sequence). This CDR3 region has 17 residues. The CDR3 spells CASSLGTGGFSGNTIYF. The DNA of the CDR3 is TGTGCCAGCTCTCTGGGGACAGGGGGCTTCTCTGGAAACACCATATATTTT.

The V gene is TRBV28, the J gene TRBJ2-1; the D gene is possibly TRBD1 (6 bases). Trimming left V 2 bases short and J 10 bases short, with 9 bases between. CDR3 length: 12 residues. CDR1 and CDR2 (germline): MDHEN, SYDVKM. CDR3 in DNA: TGTGCCAGCAGTTTAGGGGGCGGGGAGCAGTTCTTC. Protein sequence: CASSLGGGEQFF. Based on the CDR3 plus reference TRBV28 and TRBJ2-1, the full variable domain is DVKVTQSSRYLVKRTGEKVFLECVQDMDHENMFWYRQDPGLGLRLIYFSYDVKMKEKGDIPEGYSVSREKKERFSLILESASTNQTSMYLCASSLGGGEQFFGPGTRLTVL.

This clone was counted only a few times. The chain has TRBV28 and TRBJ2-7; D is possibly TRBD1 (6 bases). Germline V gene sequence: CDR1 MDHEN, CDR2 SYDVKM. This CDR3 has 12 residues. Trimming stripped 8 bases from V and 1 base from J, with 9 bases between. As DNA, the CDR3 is TGTGCCAGCTACAGGGATTCCTACGAGCAGTACTTC. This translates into CASYRDSYEQYF.

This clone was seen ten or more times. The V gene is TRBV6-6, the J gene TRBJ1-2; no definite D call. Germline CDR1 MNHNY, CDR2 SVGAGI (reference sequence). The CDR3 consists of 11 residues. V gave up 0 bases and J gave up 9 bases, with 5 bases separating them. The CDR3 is CASSYSQSYTF. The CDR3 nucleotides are TGTGCCAGCAGTTACTCTCAGAGCTACACCTTC.

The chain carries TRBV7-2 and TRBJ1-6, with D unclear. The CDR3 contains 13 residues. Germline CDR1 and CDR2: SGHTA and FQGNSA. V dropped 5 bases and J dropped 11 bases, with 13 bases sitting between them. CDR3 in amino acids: CASSPALGTPLHF. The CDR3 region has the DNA TGTGCCAGCAGCCCGGCCCTTGGTACACCCCTCCACTTT.

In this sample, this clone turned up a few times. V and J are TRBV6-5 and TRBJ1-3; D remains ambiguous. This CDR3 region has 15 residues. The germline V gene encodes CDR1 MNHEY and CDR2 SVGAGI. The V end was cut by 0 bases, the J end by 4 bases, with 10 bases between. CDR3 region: CASSYSRVAGNTIYF. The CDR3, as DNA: TGTGCCAGCAGTTACTCCCGGGTTGCCGGAAACACCATATATTTT.

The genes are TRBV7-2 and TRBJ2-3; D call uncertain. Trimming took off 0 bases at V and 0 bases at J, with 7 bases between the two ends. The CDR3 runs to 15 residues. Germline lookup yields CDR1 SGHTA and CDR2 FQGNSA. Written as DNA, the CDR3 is TGTGCCAGCAGCTTAGCGGCGCTGAGCACAGATACGCAGTATTTT. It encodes CASSLAALSTDTQYF. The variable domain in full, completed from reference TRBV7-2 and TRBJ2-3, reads GAGVSQSPSNKVTEKGKDVELRCDPISGHTALYWYRQSLGQGLEFLIYFQGNSAPDKSGLPSDRFSAERTGGSVSTLTIQRTQQEDSAVYLCASSLAALSTDTQYFGPGTRLTVL.

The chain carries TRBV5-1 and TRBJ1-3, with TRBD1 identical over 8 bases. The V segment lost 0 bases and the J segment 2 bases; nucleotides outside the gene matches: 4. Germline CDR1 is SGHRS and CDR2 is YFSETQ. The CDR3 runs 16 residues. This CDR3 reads CASSLVGQGAGNTIYF. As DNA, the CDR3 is TGCGCCAGCAGCTTGGTAGGACAGGGAGCTGGAAACACCATATATTTT.

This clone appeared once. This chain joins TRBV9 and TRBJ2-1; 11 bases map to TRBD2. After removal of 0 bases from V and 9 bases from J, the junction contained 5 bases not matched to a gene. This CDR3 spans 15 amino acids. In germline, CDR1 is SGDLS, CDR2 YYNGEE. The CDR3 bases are TGTGCCAGCAGCGTAGGTGGGACTAGCGGAGGTGAGCAGTTCTTC. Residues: CASSVGGTSGGEQFF.

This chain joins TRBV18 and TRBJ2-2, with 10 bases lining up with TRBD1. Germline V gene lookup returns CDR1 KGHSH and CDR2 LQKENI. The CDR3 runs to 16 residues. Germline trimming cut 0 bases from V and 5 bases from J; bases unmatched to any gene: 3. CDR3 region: CASSPPMGQGTGELFF. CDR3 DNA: TGTGCCAGCTCACCACCGATGGGACAGGGGACCGGGGAGCTGTTTTTT.

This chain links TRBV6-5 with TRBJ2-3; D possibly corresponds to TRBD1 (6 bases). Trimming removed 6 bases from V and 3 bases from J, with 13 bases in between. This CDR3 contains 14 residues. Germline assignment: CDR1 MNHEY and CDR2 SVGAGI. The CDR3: CASRRQVWTDTQYF. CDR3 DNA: TGTGCCAGCAGGCGACAGGTGTGGACAGATACGCAGTATTTT.

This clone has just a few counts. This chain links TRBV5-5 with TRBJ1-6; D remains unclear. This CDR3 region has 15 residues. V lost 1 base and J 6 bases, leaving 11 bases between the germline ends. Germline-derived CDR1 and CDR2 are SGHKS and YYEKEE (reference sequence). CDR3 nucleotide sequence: TGTGCCAGCAGCTTGTCTACGGTTACTAATTCACCCCTCCACTTT. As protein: CASSLSTVTNSPLHF. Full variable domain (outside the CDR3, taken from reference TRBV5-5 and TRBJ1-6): DAGVTQSPTHLIKTRGQQVTLRCSPISGHKSVSWYQQVLGQGPQFIFQYYEKEERGRGNFPDRFSARQFPNYSSELNVNALLLGDSALYLCASSLSTVTNSPLHFGNGTRLTVT.